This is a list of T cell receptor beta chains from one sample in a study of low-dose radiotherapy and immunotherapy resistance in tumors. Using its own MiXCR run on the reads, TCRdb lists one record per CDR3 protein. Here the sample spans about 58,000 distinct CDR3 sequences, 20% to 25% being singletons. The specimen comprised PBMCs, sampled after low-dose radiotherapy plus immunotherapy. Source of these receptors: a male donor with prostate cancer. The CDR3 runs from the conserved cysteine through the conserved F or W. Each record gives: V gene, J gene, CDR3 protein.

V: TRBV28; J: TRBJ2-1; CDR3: CASSFSIAVGESSYNEQFF
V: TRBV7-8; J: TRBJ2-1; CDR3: CASSLATGSSYNEQFF
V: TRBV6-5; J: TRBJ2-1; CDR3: CASRGLAGKRNNEQFF
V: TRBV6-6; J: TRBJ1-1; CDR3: CASRPEEPNTEAFF
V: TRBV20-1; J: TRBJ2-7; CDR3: CSARDIVTGVKLNYEQYF
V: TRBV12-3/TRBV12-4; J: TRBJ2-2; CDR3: CASGEGTGELFF
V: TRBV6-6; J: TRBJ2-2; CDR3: CASRPEGGGGGGVLFF
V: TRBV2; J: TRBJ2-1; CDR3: CASSESGSSYNEQFF
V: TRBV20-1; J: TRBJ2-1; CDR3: CSAEPSAGGADEQFF
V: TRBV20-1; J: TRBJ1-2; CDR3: CSARDPGRAHYGYTF